One sample yielded the 17 T cell receptor beta chains listed below, sequenced in a study of tumor-infiltrating lymphocytes in primary liver carcinoma (dated by TCRdb to the late 2010s). Sequencing relied on an Illumina HiSeq 2500. TCRbeta-specific cDNA was reverse-transcribed from 500 ng total RNA using a constant-region primer and ProtoScript II reverse transcriptase. Construction of the TCRbeta libraries relied on three nested rounds of multiplex PCR, following a slightly modified ARM-PCR procedure. Each of the first two PCR rounds ran for around 10 cycles using multiplex TRBV1-TRBV30 forward primers together with a Cbeta reverse primer. The public reads were reanalyzed by TCRdb: fastp trimming at Q25, MiXCR alignment, in-frame beta chains only. Rows are unified per CDR3 protein, each entry keeping the most common DNA and genes. The sample includes approximately 47,000 distinct CDR3 sequences, with 60% to 75% observed a single time. The top ten hold about a quarter of the sample.

Without any cell sorting, total RNA and DNA were co-extracted from about 20-30 mg of bulk tissue using the AllPrep DNA/RNA mini kit. The specimen was liver tumor tissue from sampling region 3. The cell subset or site tag for this specimen amounts to: tumor region T3, left-lateral pole. These receptor sequences come from a man aged 40-49 years with primary liver carcinoma and hepatitis B virus infection.

The genes are TRBV28 and TRBJ2-7, with D perhaps TRBD1 (6 bases). The CDR3 runs 18 residues. Germline V lookup: CDR1 MDHEN, CDR2 SYDVKM. Trimming shortened V by 3 bases and J by 2 bases, and 23 bases separated the two germline ends. The DNA for the CDR3 is TGTGCCAGCAGTTTGGGTCCAGGAACAGGGCTATGGGCCTACGAGCAGTACTTC. Its protein product is CASSLGPGTGLWAYEQYF.

This clonotype occurred once. Mismatch with germline at one junction end may stem from a read error. The rearrangement links TRBV29-1 to TRBJ1-2; D is possibly TRBD1 (5 bases). Looked up from germline, CDR1 is SQVTM and CDR2 is ANQGSEA. The CDR3 contains 11 residues. The CDR3 bases are TGCAGCGTTGACAGGGTTCTTGGCTACATATTC. Translating gives CSVDRVLGYIF.

DNA of the CDR3: TGTGCCAGTAGCCCCGGTGGGGAGTATGACAATCAGCCCCAGCATTTT. As protein: CASSPGGEYDNQPQHF. The chain is built from TRBV11-2 and TRBJ1-5, with D hard to call. CDR1 SGHAT and CDR2 FQNNGV come from the germline V gene. The CDR3 contains 16 residues. V dropped 9 bases and J dropped 3 bases, with 21 bases sitting between them.

Remarks on this clonotype: A read error may produce the germline difference seen at one junction end. The chain links TRBV11-2 to TRBJ2-7; TRBD1 agrees at 9 bases. The CDR3 runs 15 residues. From germline, CDR1 is SGHAT and CDR2 FQNNGV. In nucleotides, the CDR3 is TGTGCCAGCAGCGCTACAGGGGGCCGGAAGTACGAGCAGCACTTC. Translated: CASSATGGRKYEQHF.

As for this clonotype: At one boundary the junction diverges from the germline segment, which might be a read error. This chain links TRBV7-2 with TRBJ2-2; TRBD2 agrees at 8 bases. The CDR3 extends over 17 amino acids. Germline V lookup: CDR1 SGHTA, CDR2 FQGNSA. The CDR3 loop reads CASSLYGGLANTEELFF. CDR3 in DNA: TGTGCCAGCAGCTTATACGGAGGACTAGCTAACACCGAGGAGTTGTTTTTT.

This clonotype was counted between two and nine times. J is TRBJ2-7 and V is TRBV11-2; D is ambiguous. The CDR3 extends over 14 amino acids. Germline CDR1 SGHAT, CDR2 FQNNGV. CDR3 loop: CVGSLTDGAYEQYF. The CDR3 nucleotides are TGTGTCGGCAGCTTAACCGACGGCGCCTACGAGCAGTACTTC.

A word on this clonotype: Relative to the germline gene, one junction end is altered; a read error may explain this. The gene calls are TRBV6-6 and TRBJ2-6; D is possibly TRBD1 (6 bases). The germline V gene has CDR1 MNHNY and CDR2 SVGAGI (reference sequence). The CDR3 consists of 15 residues. CDR3 nucleotides: TGTGCAAGCAATCCTACAGGGTCCGGGGCCAACGTCCTGACTTTC. This translates into CASNPTGSGANVLTF.

As concerns this clonotype: Because it lacks the conserved phenylalanine or tryptophan at the end, this CDR3 is likely a read error. The gene calls are TRBV19 and TRBJ2-2, with a possible D match to TRBD2 (5 bases). Per the germline V gene, CDR1 is LNHDA and CDR2 is SQIVND (reference sequence). Trimming stripped 6 bases from V and 1 base from J, with 9 bases between. The CDR3 loop spans 14 amino acids. The DNA for the CDR3 is TGTGCCAGTAGCCCGGGGATGAACACCGGGGAGCTGTTTTTG. It codes for CASSPGMNTGELFL.

For this clonotype: Here the CDR3 omits its conserved ending phenylalanine or tryptophan, so a read error is the likely source. This chain links TRBV19 with TRBJ2-7; perhaps TRBD2 as D (5 bases). The CDR3 runs 13 residues. Trimming shortened V by 5 bases and J by 2 bases, and 10 bases separated the two germline ends. The germline V gene encodes CDR1 LNHDA and CDR2 SQIVND (reference sequence). CDR3 coding DNA: TGTGCCAGTAGTGTGACGCGGGCCTACGAGCAGTACTCC. Its translation: CASSVTRAYEQYS.

This clonotype was seen only once. This sequence joins TRBV7-9 and TRBJ2-1; 7 nucleotides agree with TRBD2. Germline trimming cut 2 bases from V and 8 bases from J; bases unmatched to any gene: 18. This CDR3 has 18 amino acids. CDR1 and CDR2 (germline): SEHNR, FQNEAQ (reference sequence). As DNA, the CDR3 is TGTGCCAGCAGCTTACCTTCGGGACTAACAGGTATGAGCCATGAGCAGTTCTTC. Translated: CASSLPSGLTGMSHEQFF. Filled out from reference TRBV7-9 and TRBJ2-1, the complete variable domain reads DTGVSQNPRHKITKRGQNVTFRCDPISEHNRLYWYRQTLGQGPEFLTYFQNEAQLEKSRLLSDRFSAERPKGSFSTLEIQRTEQGDSAMYLCASSLPSGLTGMSHEQFFGPGTRLTVL.

This clonotype is a singleton in its sample. The germline gene is not matched at one end of the junction; a read error may be the cause. The chain employs TRBV6-2 or TRBV6-3 and TRBJ2-7; D perhaps matches TRBD2 (6 bases). CDR3 length: 16 residues. Germline-derived CDR1 and CDR2 are MNHEY and SVGEGT. The CDR3 is CTSSDPGLLGGYERYF. The CDR3 DNA reads as TGTACCAGCAGCGACCCAGGACTCCTCGGGGGTTACGAGCGGTACTTC.

Of note for this clonotype: One end of the junction does not line up with germline, which may come from a read error. The rearrangement joins TRBV30 to TRBJ1-5; TRBD1 is a possible D gene (6 bases). The germline V gene encodes CDR1 GTSNPN and CDR2 SVGIG (reference sequence). The CDR3 has 15 residues. The CDR3 DNA reads TGTGTCTGGAGTGGAATTGCAGGGGACGTTCAGCCCCAGCATTTT. This gives the protein CVWSGIAGDVQPQHF.

This clonotype was detected ten times or more. V gene TRBV12-3 or TRBV12-4 combines with J gene TRBJ2-5, with D perhaps TRBD1 (5 bases). V lost 3 bases and J lost 7, with 12 bases in between. CDR3 length: 13 residues. The CDR3 loop reads CASSFQAQGTQYF. The CDR3 bases are TGTGCCAGCAGTTTTCAGGCCCAGGGGACCCAGTACTTC.

Details on this clonotype: At one end the junction does not follow the germline gene, possibly because of a read error. V is TRBV4-2 and J is TRBJ2-2; 11 bases are a match to TRBD1. The CDR3 contains 18 residues. From germline, CDR1 is LGHNA and CDR2 YNFKEQ. This CDR3 reads CASNQSGTGGSNTGELFF. CDR3 DNA sequence: TGTGCCAGCAACCAATCAGGGACAGGGGGTTCGAACACCGGGGAGCTGTTTTTT.

Concerning this clonotype itself: The junction and the germline gene differ at one end; a read error may be behind it. The rearrangement uses TRBV14 and TRBJ1-4, with D uncertain. The germline V gene has CDR1 SGHDN and CDR2 FVKESK. CDR3 length: 17 amino acids. CDR3 residues: CASSKVVDAATNEKPFF. CDR3 in DNA: TGTGCCAGCAGCAAAGTCGTAGATGCTGCAACTAATGAAAAACCGTTTTTT. The entire variable domain, with the rest obtained from reference TRBV14 and TRBJ1-4, is as follows: EAGVTQFPSHSVIEKGQTVTLRCDPISGHDNLYWYRRVMGKEIKFLLHFVKESKQDESGMPNNRFLAERTGGTYSTLKVQPAELEDSGVYFCASSKVVDAATNEKPFFGSGTQLSVL.

As concerns this clonotype: This may be a read error, as it is one base from a much larger clone. This chain uses TRBV30 with TRBJ2-6; 9 positions agree with TRBD1. Germline V gene data show CDR1 as GTSNPN and CDR2 as SVGIG (reference sequence). CDR3 size: 16 residues. The DNA for the CDR3 is TGTGCCTCCGACAGGGGGGCCACTTCTGGGGCCAAGGTCCTGACTTTC. This gives the protein CASDRGATSGAKVLTF.

J is TRBJ2-2 and V is TRBV11-2, with no clear D. V lost 5 bases, J lost 2 bases, and 15 bases lay in between. This CDR3 is 16 amino acids long. CDR1 is SGHAT and CDR2 is FQNNGV in the germline V gene. CDR3 in amino acids: CASSAPKRTNTGELFF. The CDR3 coding sequence is TGTGCCAGCAGCGCCCCGAAACGAACAAACACCGGGGAGCTGTTTTTT.